This T cell receptor (beta chain) came from a study of identifying expanded T cells in peripheral blood. Whole-study results and caveats: Variance in clone template counts between roughly two-week samples significantly increased with total template count across all healthy donors. About 1.2 clones differed between technical replicates, versus about 15 and 19 over time.

The V gene's germline CDR1 is KGHSH and CDR2 LQKENI. Trimming stripped 3 bases from V and 1 base from J, with 12 bases between. The CDR3 spans 16 residues. Healthy donors had no documented immune events, such as infections, while sampled. This clone was counted a single time. Antigen: not known. The table came from immunoSEQ multiplex PCR; TCRdb's copy has only in-frame clones and leaves some out. The sample lists 60,000 to 65,000 clones; about four fifths were seen once. The sequencing input was blood. The chain has TRBV18 and TRBJ2-2; possible D gene TRBD1, 6 bases. This receptor was taken from a person aged 18 to 75 in good health. Written as DNA, the CDR3 is TGTGCCAGCTCACCCGGACAGTTGGGGAACACCGGGGAGCTGTTTTTT. This sequence encodes CASSPGQLGNTGELFF. Supplemented by reference TRBV18 and TRBJ2-2, the full variable domain reads NAGVMQNPRHLVRRRGQEARLRCSPMKGHSHVYWYRQLPEEGLKFMVYLQKENIIDESGMPKERFSAEFPKEGPSILRIQQVVRGDSAAYFCASSPGQLGNTGELFFGEGSRLTVL.